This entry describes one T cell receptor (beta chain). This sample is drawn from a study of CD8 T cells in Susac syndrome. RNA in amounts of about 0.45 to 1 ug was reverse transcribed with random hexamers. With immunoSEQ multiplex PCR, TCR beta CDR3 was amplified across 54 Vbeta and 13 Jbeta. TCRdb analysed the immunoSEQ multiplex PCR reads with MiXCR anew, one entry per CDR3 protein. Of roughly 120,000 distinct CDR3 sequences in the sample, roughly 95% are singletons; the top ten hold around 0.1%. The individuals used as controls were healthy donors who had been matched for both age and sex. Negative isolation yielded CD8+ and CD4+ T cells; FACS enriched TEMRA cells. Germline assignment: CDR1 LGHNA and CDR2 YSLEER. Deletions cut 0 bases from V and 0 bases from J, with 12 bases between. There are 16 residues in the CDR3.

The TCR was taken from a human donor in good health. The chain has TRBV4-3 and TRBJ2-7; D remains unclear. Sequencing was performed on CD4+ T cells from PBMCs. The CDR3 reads CASSQDRLLYSYEQYF. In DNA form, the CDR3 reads TGCGCCAGCAGCCAAGATCGGCTGCTGTACTCCTACGAGCAGTACTTC.